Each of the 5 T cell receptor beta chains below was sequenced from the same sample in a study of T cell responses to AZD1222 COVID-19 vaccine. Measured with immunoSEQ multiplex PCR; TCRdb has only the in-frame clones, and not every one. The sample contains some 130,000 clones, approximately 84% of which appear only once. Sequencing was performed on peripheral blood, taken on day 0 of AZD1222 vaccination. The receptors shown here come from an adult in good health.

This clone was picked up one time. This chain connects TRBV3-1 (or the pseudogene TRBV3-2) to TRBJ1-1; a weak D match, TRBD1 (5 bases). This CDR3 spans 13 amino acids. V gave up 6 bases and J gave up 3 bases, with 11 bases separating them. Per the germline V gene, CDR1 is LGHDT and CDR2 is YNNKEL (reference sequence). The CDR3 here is CASRSPGDTEAFF. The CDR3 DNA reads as TGTGCCAGCAGATCCCCGGGGGACACTGAAGCTTTCTTT.

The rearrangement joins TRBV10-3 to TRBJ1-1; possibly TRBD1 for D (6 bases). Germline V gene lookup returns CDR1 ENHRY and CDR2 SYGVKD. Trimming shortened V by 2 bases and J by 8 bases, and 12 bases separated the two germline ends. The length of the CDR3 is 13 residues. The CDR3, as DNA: TGTGCCATCAGTGAGACAAGGAGGGGGGAAGCTTTCTTT. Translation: CAISETRRGEAFF.

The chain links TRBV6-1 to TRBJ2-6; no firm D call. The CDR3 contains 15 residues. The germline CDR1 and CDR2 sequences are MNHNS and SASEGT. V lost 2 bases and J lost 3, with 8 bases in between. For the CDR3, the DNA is TGTGCCAGCAGTGAAAGAGGAGTTGGGGCCAACGTCCTGACTTTC. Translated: CASSERGVGANVLTF.

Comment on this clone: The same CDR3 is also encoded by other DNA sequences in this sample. The CDR3 region is CASSFGGNQPQHF. The CDR3 DNA is TGTGCCAGCAGTTTTGGGGGCAATCAGCCCCAGCATTTT. This sequence joins TRBV12-3 or TRBV12-4 and TRBJ1-5; D unresolved. The CDR3 spans 13 residues. V lost 3 bases and J lost 2, with 5 bases in between.

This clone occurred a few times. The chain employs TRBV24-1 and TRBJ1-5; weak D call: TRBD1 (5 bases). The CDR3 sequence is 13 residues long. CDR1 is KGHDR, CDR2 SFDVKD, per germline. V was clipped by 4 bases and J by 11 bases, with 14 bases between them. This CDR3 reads CATSEHQGRAQHF. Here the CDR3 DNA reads TGTGCCACCAGTGAACACCAAGGCAGGGCCCAGCATTTT.